This T cell receptor beta chain appears in the sequencing data of a study of T cell responses to AZD1222 COVID-19 vaccine. CDR1 SGHNT and CDR2 YYREEE come from the germline V gene (reference sequence). The V and J ends lost 5 bases and 3 bases respectively, with 21 bases between them. This CDR3 has 16 amino acids. Notes on the study in general: After the peak T cell response, and only then, were repertoires sampled.

TCRdb's table, derived via immunoSEQ multiplex PCR, lists solely in-frame clones and lacks some. The profile covers about 150,000 clones, with 90% to 95% appearing a single time and around 5% taken by the ten largest. To note about this clone: Antigen specificity is unknown.

The starting material was peripheral blood, obtained on day 0 of AZD1222 vaccination. The chain is built from TRBV5-4 and TRBJ2-7, with a possible D match to TRBD1 (6 bases). The sequence was obtained from an adult in good health. The CDR3 nucleotides read TGTGCCAGCAGGTATCGGACAGAAACCCCCCTCTACGAGCAGTACTTC. Translating gives CASRYRTETPLYEQYF. The full variable domain, in which reference TRBV5-4 and TRBJ2-7 provide the parts outside the CDR3, is ETGVTQSPTHLIKTRGQQVTLRCSSQSGHNTVSWYQQALGQGPQFIFQYYREEENGRGNFPPRFSGLQFPNYSSELNVNALELDDSALYLCASRYRTETPLYEQYFGPGTRLTVT.